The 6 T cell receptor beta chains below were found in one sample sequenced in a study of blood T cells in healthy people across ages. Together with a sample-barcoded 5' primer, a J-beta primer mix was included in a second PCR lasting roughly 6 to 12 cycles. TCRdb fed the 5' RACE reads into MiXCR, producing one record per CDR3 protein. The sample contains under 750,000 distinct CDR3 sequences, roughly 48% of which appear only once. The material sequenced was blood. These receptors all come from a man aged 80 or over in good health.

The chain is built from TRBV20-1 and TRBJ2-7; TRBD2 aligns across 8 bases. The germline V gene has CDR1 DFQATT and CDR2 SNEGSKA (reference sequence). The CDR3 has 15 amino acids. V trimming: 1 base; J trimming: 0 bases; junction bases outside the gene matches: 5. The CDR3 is CSARGRAGGSYEQYF. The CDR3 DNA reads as TGCAGTGCTAGAGGCCGTGCGGGAGGCTCCTACGAGCAGTACTTC.

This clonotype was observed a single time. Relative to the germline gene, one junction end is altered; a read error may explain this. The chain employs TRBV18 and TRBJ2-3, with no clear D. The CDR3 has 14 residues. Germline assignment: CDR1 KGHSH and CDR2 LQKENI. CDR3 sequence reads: CANSLQPNTDTQYF. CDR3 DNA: TGTGCCAACTCACTCCAGCCAAACACAGATACGCAGTATTTT.

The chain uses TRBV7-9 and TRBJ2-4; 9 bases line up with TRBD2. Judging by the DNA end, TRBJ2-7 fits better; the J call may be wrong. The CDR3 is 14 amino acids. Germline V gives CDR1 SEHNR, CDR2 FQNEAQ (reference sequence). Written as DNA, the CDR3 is TGTGCCAGCAGCCGGATAGCGGGAGTCAACGAGCAGTACTTC. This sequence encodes CASSRIAGVNEQYF.

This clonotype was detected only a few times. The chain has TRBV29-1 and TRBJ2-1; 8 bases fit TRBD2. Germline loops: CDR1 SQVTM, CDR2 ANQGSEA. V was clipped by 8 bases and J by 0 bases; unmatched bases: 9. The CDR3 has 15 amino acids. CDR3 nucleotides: TGCAGCTCCAGGAAGCGGGAGTTCTCCTACAATGAGCAGTTCTTC. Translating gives CSSRKREFSYNEQFF.

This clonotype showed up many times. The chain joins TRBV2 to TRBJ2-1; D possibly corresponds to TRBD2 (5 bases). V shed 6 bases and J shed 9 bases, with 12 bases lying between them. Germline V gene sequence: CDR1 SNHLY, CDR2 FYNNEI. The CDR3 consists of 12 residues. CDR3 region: CASREEGLEQFF. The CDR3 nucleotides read TGTGCCAGCAGGGAGGAAGGGCTTGAGCAGTTCTTC.

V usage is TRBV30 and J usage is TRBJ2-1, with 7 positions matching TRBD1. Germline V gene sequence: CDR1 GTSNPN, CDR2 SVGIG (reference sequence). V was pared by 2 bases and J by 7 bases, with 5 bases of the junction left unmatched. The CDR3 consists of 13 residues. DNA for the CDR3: TGTGCCTGGAGTTCCGGGACAGTGAATGAGCAGTTCTTC. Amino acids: CAWSSGTVNEQFF. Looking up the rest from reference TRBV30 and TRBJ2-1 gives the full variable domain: SQTIHQWPATLVQPVGSPLSLECTVEGTSNPNLYWYRQAAGRGLQLLFYSVGIGQISSEVPQNLSASRPQDRQFILSSKKLLLSDSGFYLCAWSSGTVNEQFFGPGTRLTVL.